This record covers a single T cell receptor beta chain. The sample is drawn from a study of blood T cell repertoires in COVID-19. Trimming took off 0 bases at V and 1 base at J, with 7 bases between the two ends. Germline V gives CDR1 SGDLS, CDR2 YYNGEE. The CDR3 runs 14 residues. In the authors' workflow: Using reference gene primer amplification, nucleated cell counts were estimated. This table comes from immunoSEQ multiplex PCR, and its TCRdb copy is limited to in-frame clones, with some not included. For V, J and clone size, that table is used; D and trimming come from the DNA. Counted here are roughly 43,000 clones, about nine tenths occurring once; the ten biggest clones make up more than 6.5%.

This receptor was obtained from a man between 60 and 75 years old with active COVID-19. Sequencing used peripheral blood. This chain links TRBV9 with TRBJ2-5; tentative D call: TRBD2 (5 bases). The DNA of the CDR3 is TGTGCCAGCAGCGTAGGAGGGTTCCAAGAGACCCAGTACTTC. This sequence encodes CASSVGGFQETQYF.